This entry is about one T cell receptor beta chain. Its antigen has not been determined. No much larger clonotype is one base removed from it; base qualities were not supplied. V loses 8 bases of germline sequence and J loses 4 bases, and the interval between the two ends is 16 bases. CDR1 and CDR2 are read off the germline V gene as SQVTM and ANQGSEA. The CDR3, from cysteine to phenylalanine, totals 13 residues. Of the read, only the CDR3 DNA is kept; its 39 bases are in frame from base 1. This sample is part of a study of blood T cell repertoires in COVID-19 (dated by TCRdb to about 2020). About the study as a whole: Samples from collaborators originated in the United States, Italy and Spain and spanned both the acute and convalescent phases of COVID-19. The material from the prospective study consisted of cDNA or gDNA derived from T cells, B-cell-depleted T cells, or PBMCs. The sample metadata nearly always contained a de-identified subject ID, COVID-19 status, age in years and sex. Where available, HLA class I and class II types were taken from metadata supplied by the sample provider and were not determined by assay-based typing. The samples were drawn from the first 160 participants of the ongoing ImmuneRACE study and from 1,254 subjects provided by 6 global collaborators. The repertoires were released in a freely available public database meant as a resource for research on the immune response to SARS-CoV-2. The dataset comprised deeply sampled blood TCRbeta repertoires from subjects exposed to, actively infected with, or recovered from COVID-19.

Study-level results and caveats: Clinical and demographic metadata were provided uncurated, with the amount varying by source and participant.

One collaborating source in Seattle enrolled patients during active infection and followed them longitudinally through the course of disease. Collaborating institutions collected whole blood in K2EDTA tubes following their own protocols. For TCRbeta analysis, collaborators shipped samples in one of three forms: frozen whole blood, isolated PBMCs, or DNA extracted from either of those sample types. The immunoSEQ Assay, a bias-controlled multiplex PCR, was used to amplify TCRbeta CDR3 regions from genomic DNA. The paper's processing steps were these. The number of nucleated cells in each sample was estimated from the amplification of reference gene primers within the assay. Sequence reads were collapsed and filtered to measure the absolute abundance of every unique TCRbeta CDR3 rearrangement. Productive Simpson clonality was computed per sample as the square root of Simpson's diversity index over productive rearrangements. TCRdb carries this immuneACCESS record with in-frame sequences only. Its versions omit some clonotypes, under half of them owing to an unresolved V gene in the studies checked, with the rest unexplained. The D gene and trimming were derived from the DNA, and the V and J assignments and clone size from that table. The sample data list some 220,000 clones, and around 85% of these were observed just once. The top ten hold 2% to 3% of the sample.

Sequencing was done on a sample of peripheral blood. The sequence derives from a woman aged 65 to 85 with COVID-19, enrolled during active disease. The sequence is built from TRBV29-1 and TRBJ2-3; D gene: possibly TRBD2, on 5 matching bases. The CDR3: CSPPVEGSDTQYF. Read as DNA, the sequence is TGCAGCCCTCCGGTAGAGGGATCAGATACGCAGTATTTT.